The source of this T cell receptor (beta chain) is a study of identical twins. TCRdb re-called the 5' RACE reads through MiXCR, storing one row per CDR3 protein. The sample lists 500,000 to 550,000 distinct CDR3 sequences, approximately 20% occurring once. V shed 6 bases and J shed 5 bases, with 6 bases lying between them. The CDR3 totals 11 residues. Germline V CDR1 and CDR2: KGHDR, SFDVKD. This clonotype has more than one count but fewer than ten. This sample was also put to use in a study of yellow fever vaccine responses in identical twins.

The V gene is TRBV24-1, the J gene TRBJ1-2; D is perhaps TRBD1 (5 bases). The clonotype comes from a woman aged 18-29 years in good health. The sample comprised CD4+ T cells sorted from blood. The CDR3 is CATSPGYGYTF. CDR3 DNA sequence: TGTGCCACCAGTCCAGGGTATGGCTACACCTTC.